In its sample, the clone carrying this TCR beta chain was seen many times. Its specificity is not known. This sample is drawn from a study of blood T cells in healthy people across ages. Whole-study results and caveats: Age showed a roughly linear inverse relationship with TCR beta diversity per million T cells.

Sample-barcoded 5' priming and a J-beta primer mix drove a second PCR of roughly 7 to 11 cycles. TCRdb re-called the 5' RACE reads with MiXCR, one entry per CDR3 protein. The sample consists of approximately 960,000 distinct CDR3 sequences, under 35% of them appearing once. The V end lost 4 bases, the J end lost 3 bases, and 10 bases lay between the germline ends. The CDR3 has 13 amino acids. Germline CDR1 is MNHEY and CDR2 is SMNVEV (reference sequence). These data also formed part of another study, on T cells of mothers and their children. That source notes: Overlap in related mother-child pairs always slightly exceeded unrelated pairs, never significantly.

The rearrangement links TRBV27 to TRBJ2-7, with a tentative D call TRBD1 (6 bases). This sequence originates from a woman between 40 and 50 years old in good health. The sample consisted of blood. The CDR3 nucleotides read TGTGCCAGCAGTTATGGGACACTCTACGAGCAGTACTTC. Its protein is CASSYGTLYEQYF.